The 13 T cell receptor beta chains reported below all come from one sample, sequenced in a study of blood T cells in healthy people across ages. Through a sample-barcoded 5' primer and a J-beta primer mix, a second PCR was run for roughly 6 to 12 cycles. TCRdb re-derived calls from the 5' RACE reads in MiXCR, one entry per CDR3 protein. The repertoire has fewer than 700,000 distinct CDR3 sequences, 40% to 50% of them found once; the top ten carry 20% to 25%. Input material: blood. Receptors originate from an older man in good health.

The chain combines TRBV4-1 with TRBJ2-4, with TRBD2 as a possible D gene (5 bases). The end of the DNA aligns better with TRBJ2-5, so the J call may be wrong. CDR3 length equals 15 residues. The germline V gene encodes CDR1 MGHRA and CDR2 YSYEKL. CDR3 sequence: CASSQEWTPQETQYF. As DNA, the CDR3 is TGCGCCAGCAGCCAAGAATGGACTCCCCAAGAGACCCAGTACTTC.

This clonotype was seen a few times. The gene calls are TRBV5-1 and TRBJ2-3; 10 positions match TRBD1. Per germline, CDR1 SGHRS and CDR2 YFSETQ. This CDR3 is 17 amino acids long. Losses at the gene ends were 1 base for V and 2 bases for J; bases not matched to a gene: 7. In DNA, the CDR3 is TGCGCCAGCAGCTTGTTCGGACAGGGGGTCATCACAGATACGCAGTATTTT. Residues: CASSLFGQGVITDTQYF.

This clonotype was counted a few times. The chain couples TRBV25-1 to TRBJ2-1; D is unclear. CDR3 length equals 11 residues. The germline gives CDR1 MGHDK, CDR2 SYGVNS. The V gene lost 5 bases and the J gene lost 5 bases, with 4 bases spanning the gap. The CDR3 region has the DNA TGTGCCAGCAGTCAGGACAATGAGCAGTTCTTC. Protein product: CASSQDNEQFF.

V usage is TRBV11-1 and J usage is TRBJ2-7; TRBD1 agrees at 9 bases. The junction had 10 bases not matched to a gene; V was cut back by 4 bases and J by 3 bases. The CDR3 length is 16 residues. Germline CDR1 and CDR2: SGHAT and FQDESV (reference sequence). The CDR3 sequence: CASSSNPGQGHYEQYF. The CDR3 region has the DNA TGTGCCAGCAGCTCAAATCCGGGACAGGGACACTACGAGCAGTACTTC.

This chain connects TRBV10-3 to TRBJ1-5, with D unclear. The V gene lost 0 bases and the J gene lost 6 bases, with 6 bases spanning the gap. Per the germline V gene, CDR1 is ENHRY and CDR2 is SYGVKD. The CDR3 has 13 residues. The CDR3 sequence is CAISESVSQPQHF. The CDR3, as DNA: TGTGCCATCAGTGAGTCCGTAAGTCAGCCCCAGCATTTT.

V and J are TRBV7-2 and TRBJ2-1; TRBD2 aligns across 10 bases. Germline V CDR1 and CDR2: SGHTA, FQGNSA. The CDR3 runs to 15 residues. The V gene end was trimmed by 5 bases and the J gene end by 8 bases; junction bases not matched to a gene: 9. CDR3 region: CASSPTSGTGHEQFF. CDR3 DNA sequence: TGTGCCAGCAGCCCAACTAGCGGGACGGGCCATGAGCAGTTCTTC.

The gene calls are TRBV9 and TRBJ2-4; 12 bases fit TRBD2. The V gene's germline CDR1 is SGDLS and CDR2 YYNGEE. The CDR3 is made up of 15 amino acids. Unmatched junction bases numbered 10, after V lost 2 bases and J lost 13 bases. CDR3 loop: CASSVASGGAYGQYF. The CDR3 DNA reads TGTGCCAGCAGCGTCGCTAGCGGGGGGGCCTACGGGCAGTACTTC.

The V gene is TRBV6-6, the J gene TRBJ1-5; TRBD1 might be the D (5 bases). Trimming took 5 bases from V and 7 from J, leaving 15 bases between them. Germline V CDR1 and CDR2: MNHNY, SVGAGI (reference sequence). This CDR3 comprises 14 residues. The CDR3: CASSDARDGQPQHF. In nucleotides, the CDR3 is TGTGCCAGCAGTGACGCCAGGGATGGCCAGCCCCAGCATTTT.

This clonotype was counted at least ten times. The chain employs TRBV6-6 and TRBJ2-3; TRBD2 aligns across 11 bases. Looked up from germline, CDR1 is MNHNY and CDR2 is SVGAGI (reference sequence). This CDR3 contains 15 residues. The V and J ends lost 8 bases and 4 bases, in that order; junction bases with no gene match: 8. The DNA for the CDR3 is TGTGCCAGCTTTCATAGCGGGGGGGCTTCAGATACGCAGTATTTT. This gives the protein CASFHSGGASDTQYF.

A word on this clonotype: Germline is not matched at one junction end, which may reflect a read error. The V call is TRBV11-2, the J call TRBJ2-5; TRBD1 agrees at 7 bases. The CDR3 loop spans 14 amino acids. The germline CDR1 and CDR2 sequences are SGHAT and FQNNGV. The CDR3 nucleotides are TGTACCAGCACCCGAAAGACAGGGATCGAGACCCAGTACTTC. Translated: CTSTRKTGIETQYF.

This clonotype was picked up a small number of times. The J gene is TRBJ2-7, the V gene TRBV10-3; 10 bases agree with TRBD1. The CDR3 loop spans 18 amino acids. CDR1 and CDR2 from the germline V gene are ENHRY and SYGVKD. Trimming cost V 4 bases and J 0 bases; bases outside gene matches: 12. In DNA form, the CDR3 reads TGTGCCATCAGTGGGAGCCCGGGACAGGGGACGAGCTCCTACGAGCAGTACTTC. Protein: CAISGSPGQGTSSYEQYF.

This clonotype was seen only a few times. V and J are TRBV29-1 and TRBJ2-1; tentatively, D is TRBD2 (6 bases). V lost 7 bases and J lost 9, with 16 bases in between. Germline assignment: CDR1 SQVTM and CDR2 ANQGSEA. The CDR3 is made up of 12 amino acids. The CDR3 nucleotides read TGCAGCGGGCGACGGGAGAGGGTTGAGCAGTTCTTC. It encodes CSGRRERVEQFF.

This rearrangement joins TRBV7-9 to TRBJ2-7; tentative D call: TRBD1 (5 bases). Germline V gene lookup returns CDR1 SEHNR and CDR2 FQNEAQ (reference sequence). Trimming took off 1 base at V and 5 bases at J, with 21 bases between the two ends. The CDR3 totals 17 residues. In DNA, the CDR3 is TGTGCCAGCAGCTTAGATAGGATCCGGCAGGGCGGCCACGAGCAGTACTTC. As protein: CASSLDRIRQGGHEQYF.